Below, 23 T cell receptor beta chains from the same sample are listed, as sequenced in a study of molecular identifiers for immune sequencing clone quantification. TCRdb passed the PCR reads through MiXCR, listing each CDR3 protein once. The sample has about half a million distinct CDR3 sequences; around 23% are singletons. Sample: naive CD8+ T cells from blood, with Jurkat cell RNA spiked in. Sample subset: FACS-sorted CD8+CD4-CCR7+CD45RA+ naive T cells. The source is a human donor in good health. Some libraries in this study had Jurkat cell RNA spiked in.

This chain connects TRBV27 to TRBJ2-5; no clear D. CDR1 and CDR2 (germline): MNHEY, SMNVEV (reference sequence). The ends were cut back, 4 bases at V and 2 bases at J, with 14 bases in the middle. The CDR3 is made up of 15 amino acids. The CDR3 DNA follows: TGTGCCAGCAGTTCCCGCACGGACGTACAAGAGACCCAGTACTTC. Translation: CASSSRTDVQETQYF.

The V gene is TRBV19, the J gene TRBJ2-7; no firm D call. The V and J ends lost 7 bases and 3 bases respectively, with 19 bases between them. This CDR3 spans 15 amino acids. Germline V gives CDR1 LNHDA, CDR2 SQIVND (reference sequence). The chain's CDR3 is CASTTDGTRIYEQYF. DNA of the CDR3: TGTGCCAGTACCACGGACGGAACGCGGATCTACGAGCAGTACTTC. The full variable domain, with the rest looked up from reference TRBV19 and TRBJ2-7, is DGGITQSPKYLFRKEGQNVTLSCEQNLNHDAMYWYRQDPGQGLRLIYYSQIVNDFQKGDIAEGYSVSREKKESFPLTVTSAQKNPTAFYLCASTTDGTRIYEQYFGPGTRLTVT.

V and J are TRBV11-2 and TRBJ2-7; D gene uncertain. CDR3 size: 15 residues. V gave up 5 bases and J gave up 0 bases, with 14 bases separating them. Germline CDR1 is SGHAT and CDR2 is FQNNGV. CDR3 region: CASSQGHWSSYEQYF. CDR3 bases: TGTGCCAGCAGCCAAGGGCACTGGAGCTCCTACGAGCAGTACTTC.

This clonotype occurred once. The chain has TRBV5-1 and TRBJ1-1, with no clear D. V lost 0 bases, J lost 6 bases, and 12 bases lay in between. Germline V gene data show CDR1 as SGHRS and CDR2 as YFSETQ. The CDR3 has 14 amino acids. For the CDR3, the DNA is TGCGCCAGCAGCTTGGCCCACGGAAACGCTGAAGCTTTCTTT. Translating gives CASSLAHGNAEAFF.

A remark on this clonotype: This may be a read error, as it is one base from a much larger clone. V usage is TRBV3-1 and J usage is TRBJ1-5; D possibly corresponds to TRBD1 (5 bases). CDR1 and CDR2 from the germline V gene are LGHDT and YNNKEL (reference sequence). Deletions cut 11 bases from V and 3 bases from J, with 20 bases between. This CDR3 is 15 amino acids long. For the CDR3, the DNA is TGTGCCCTTAGAGGTCGACGGGGGTACAATCAGCCCCAGCATTTT. Translating it yields CALRGRRGYNQPQHF.

The chain links TRBV6-5 to TRBJ1-2, with no clear D. Germline V gene sequence: CDR1 MNHEY, CDR2 SVGAGI. V dropped 2 bases and J dropped 7 bases, with 11 bases sitting between them. The CDR3 runs to 13 residues. CDR3 coding DNA: TGTGCCAGCAGTTACGGTAGTGGTACTGGCTACACCTTC. This translates into CASSYGSGTGYTF.

About this clonotype: A clone one base away is much larger, so this may be a read error. The rearrangement uses TRBV7-6 and TRBJ2-2, with D possibly matching TRBD2 (6 bases). Between the trimmed V and J ends, which lost 5 bases and 7 bases, there was a span of 17 bases. The CDR3 runs 15 residues. Looked up from germline, CDR1 is SGHVS and CDR2 is FNYEAQ. For the CDR3, the DNA is TGTGCCAGCAGCCCCTGGGGGACTCTGAGCGGGGAGCTGTTTTTT. Translating it yields CASSPWGTLSGELFF.

The chain uses TRBV10-3 and TRBJ2-7, with 10 nucleotides matching TRBD2. V was pared by 2 bases and J by 3 bases, with 7 bases of the junction left unmatched. This CDR3 is built from 16 residues. Germline CDR1 and CDR2: ENHRY and SYGVKD. The chain's CDR3 is CAISETETSGFYEQYF. The CDR3 DNA sequence: TGTGCCATCAGTGAGACAGAGACTAGCGGGTTCTACGAGCAGTACTTC.

The rearrangement joins TRBV28 to TRBJ1-6; maybe TRBD1 (5 bases). The germline V gene encodes CDR1 MDHEN and CDR2 SYDVKM. Trimming removed 6 bases at V and 4 bases at J, with 13 bases between. The CDR3 length is 15 residues. CDR3: CASRPRQIYNSPLHF. CDR3 sequence (DNA): TGTGCCAGCAGACCTCGACAGATTTATAATTCACCCCTCCACTTT.

This clonotype was observed at least ten times. The gene calls are TRBV28 and TRBJ1-1; D perhaps matches TRBD1 (6 bases). Germline CDR1 is MDHEN and CDR2 is SYDVKM. V was cut by 5 bases and J by 4 bases, with 14 bases left in between. CDR3 length: 14 residues. The DNA of the CDR3 is TGTGCCAGCAGTCAGACAGGCTCGGGCACTGAAGCTTTCTTT. Its protein is CASSQTGSGTEAFF.

At least ten counts were recorded for this clonotype. The gene calls are TRBV15 and TRBJ2-3; 12 bases are a match to TRBD2. The V segment lost 3 bases and the J segment 5 bases; nucleotides outside the gene matches: 6. In germline, CDR1 is LNHNV, CDR2 YYDKDF (reference sequence). This CDR3 spans 16 amino acids. CDR3 nucleotides: TGTGCCACCAGCAGCAGGACTAGCGGGATGCAAGATACGCAGTATTTT. It yields the protein CATSSRTSGMQDTQYF.

The chain links TRBV4-1 to TRBJ2-5; D might be TRBD1 (5 bases). The V end lost 3 bases, the J end lost 4 bases, and 18 bases lay between the germline ends. This CDR3 comprises 16 residues. The germline V gene encodes CDR1 MGHRA and CDR2 YSYEKL. Here the CDR3 reads CASSQSSQDISETQYF. For the CDR3, the DNA is TGCGCCAGCAGCCAGTCCTCTCAGGACATCTCAGAGACCCAGTACTTC.

The rearrangement uses TRBV5-3 and TRBJ2-3, with D possibly matching TRBD2 (5 bases). TRBV5-3 is designated an ORF whose function remains uncertain. Trimming stripped 8 bases from V and 0 bases from J, with 19 bases between. This CDR3 has 16 residues. CDR3 sequence reads: CASSPLTIGSTDTQYF. The CDR3 bases are TGTGCCAGCAGCCCCTTGACTATCGGGAGCACAGATACGCAGTATTTT.

V usage is TRBV12-3 or TRBV12-4 and J usage is TRBJ2-7; 9 bases match TRBD1. V dropped 6 bases and J dropped 3; count of bases not matched to a gene: 9. The CDR3 contains 15 residues. CDR3 sequence: CASRGQTGGYYEQYF. For the CDR3, the DNA is TGTGCCAGCAGGGGCCAGACAGGGGGTTACTACGAGCAGTACTTC.

This clonotype occurred a few times. V gene TRBV20-1 combines with J gene TRBJ2-3; the D gene is possibly TRBD2 (5 bases). From germline, CDR1 is DFQATT and CDR2 SNEGSKA (reference sequence). The CDR3 is 18 residues long. V was pared by 1 base and J by 4 bases, with 24 bases between. DNA of the CDR3: TGCAGTGCTAGAGTGAATCTTGGGAGACTACCGTGGCCAGATACGCAGTATTTT. Its protein product is CSARVNLGRLPWPDTQYF.

This clonotype was seen a handful of times. This sequence joins TRBV29-1 and TRBJ1-1; D might be TRBD1 (5 bases). Germline V gene data show CDR1 as SQVTM and CDR2 as ANQGSEA. This CDR3 region has 13 residues. V was shortened by 4 bases and J by 1 base, with 10 bases between the two germline ends. CDR3 loop: CSVGGSENTEAFF. CDR3 nucleotide sequence: TGCAGCGTTGGGGGGTCAGAGAACACTGAAGCTTTCTTT.

This clonotype has at least ten counts. The rearrangement links TRBV28 to TRBJ2-7; D may be TRBD1 (5 bases). V lost 5 bases to trimming and J lost 9 bases, with 17 bases between them. The CDR3 sequence is 13 residues long. Germline CDR1 reads MDHEN; CDR2 reads SYDVKM. CDR3 coding DNA: TGTGCCAGCAGTATCCCCGCAGGGTTCGGGCAGTACTTC. This sequence encodes CASSIPAGFGQYF.

For this clonotype: A much larger clone sits a single nucleotide away, making a read error possible. The conserved closing phenylalanine or tryptophan is absent in this CDR3, likely reflecting a read error. V and J are TRBV7-8 and TRBJ2-7, with D possibly being TRBD2 (5 bases). V was clipped by 5 bases and J by 4 bases, with 15 bases between them. The germline CDR1 and CDR2 sequences are SGHVS and FQNEAQ. This CDR3 has 14 amino acids. The CDR3 is CASSPGGNGYEQYS. The CDR3 DNA follows: TGTGCCAGCAGCCCAGGAGGTAACGGGTACGAGCAGTACTCC.

This clonotype is a singleton in its sample. This may be a read error, as it is one base from a much larger clone. The J gene is TRBJ1-1, the V gene TRBV7-2; D remains ambiguous. Trimming left V 6 bases short and J 3 bases short, with 11 bases between. Germline V lookup: CDR1 SGHTA, CDR2 FQGNSA. CDR3 length: 13 residues. This CDR3 is CASRELMDTEAFF. The CDR3 nucleotides are TGTGCCAGCAGGGAACTTATGGACACTGAAGCTTTCTTT.

V gene TRBV4-1 combines with J gene TRBJ1-2; D uncertain. CDR1 is MGHRA and CDR2 is YSYEKL in the germline V gene. The CDR3 is 12 residues long. Between the trimmed V and J ends, which lost 0 bases and 4 bases, there was a span of 3 bases. The CDR3 loop reads CASSQDVYGYTF. CDR3 sequence (DNA): TGCGCCAGCAGCCAAGATGTCTATGGCTACACCTTC.

This chain connects TRBV19 to TRBJ1-5; D is unclear. CDR3 size: 13 residues. CDR1 LNHDA and CDR2 SQIVND come from the germline V gene (reference sequence). Trimming pared 5 bases from V and 5 bases from J, leaving 10 bases between. CDR3 loop: CASSLDTDQPQHF. DNA for the CDR3: TGTGCCAGTAGTCTTGACACCGATCAGCCCCAGCATTTT.

This sequence joins TRBV3-1 and TRBJ2-7; 9 bases fit TRBD2. Germline V CDR1 and CDR2: LGHDT, YNNKEL (reference sequence). With 4 bases clipped from V and 3 bases from J, the junction kept 7 bases outside the gene matches. The CDR3 extends over 15 amino acids. CDR3 coding DNA: TGTGCCAGCAGCCGGAGAGGTAGCGGGGGCTACGAGCAGTACTTC. This translates into CASSRRGSGGYEQYF.

This clonotype was counted a few times. The genes are TRBV19 and TRBJ2-2; TRBD2 agrees at 8 bases. From germline, CDR1 is LNHDA and CDR2 SQIVND (reference sequence). The J segment lost 2 bases and the V segment lost 3 bases, leaving 2 bases of the junction unmatched. The CDR3 runs 15 residues. The CDR3 DNA is TGTGCCAGTAGTATCACTAGCGGCAACACCGGGGAGCTGTTTTTT. Translated: CASSITSGNTGELFF.